Sequencing of this TCR beta chain was carried out in a study of T-cell reconstitution after alpha-beta-depleted transplantation in children. The TCRbeta library was prepared with unique molecular identifiers. TCRdb re-called the PCR reads with MiXCR, one entry per CDR3 protein. The sample contains a few hundred thousand distinct CDR3 sequences, about 20% of which appear only once. This clonotype was observed at least ten times. CDR3 length equals 14 residues. Losses at the gene ends were 7 bases for V and 1 base for J; bases not matched to a gene: 2. The sequence came from a human donor who donated a stem cell graft to a child with acute myeloid leukemia. V and J are TRBV12-3 or TRBV12-4 and TRBJ2-2, with 8 bases lining up with TRBD2. The input for sequencing was PBMCs from the stem cell graft donor, taken from the stem cell graft. CDR3 bases: TGTGCCAGCACGAGCGGGAGGAACACCGGGGAGCTGTTTTTT. Translated, it gives CASTSGRNTGELFF.